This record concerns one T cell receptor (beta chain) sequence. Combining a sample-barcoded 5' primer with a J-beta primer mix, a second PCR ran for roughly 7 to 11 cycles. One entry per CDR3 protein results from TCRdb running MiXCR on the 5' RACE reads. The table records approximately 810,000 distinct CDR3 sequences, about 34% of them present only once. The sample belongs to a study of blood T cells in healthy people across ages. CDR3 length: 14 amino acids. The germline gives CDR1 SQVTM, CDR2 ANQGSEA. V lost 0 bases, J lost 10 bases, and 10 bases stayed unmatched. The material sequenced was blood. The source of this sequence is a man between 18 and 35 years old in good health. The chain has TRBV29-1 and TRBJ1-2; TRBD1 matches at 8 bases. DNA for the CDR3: TGCAGCGTTGAAGAGGGCGCCACAGGGGGTGCCTACACCTTC. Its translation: CSVEEGATGGAYTF.